The subject of this entry is one T cell receptor (beta chain). Its antigen is unknown. No quality values exist for individual bases; no much larger clone is one base distant. This entry comes from a study of radiotherapy plus CTLA-4 blockade in lung cancer listed by TCRdb under 2018. A note on the overall study: Objective responses were observed in 18% of enrolled patients, and disease control was achieved in approximately 32%.

The study tested focal radiation therapy combined with CTLA-4 blockade (ipilimumab) in patients with chemo-refractory metastatic non-small-cell lung cancer. Trimming takes 0 bases off V and 10 bases off J; junction bases not matched to a gene: 6. Taken from the germline V gene (reference sequence), the CDR1 and CDR2 loops are LNHNV and YYDKDF. The CDR3 has 14 amino acids, counting the end cysteine and phenylalanine. CDR3 DNA is the only sequence kept; it has 42 bases, read in frame from the first base. The full study reports these points: After treatment with radiotherapy and ipilimumab, TCR clones that originated in tumors expanded in peripheral blood. The strongest predictors of response, as reported, were early dynamic changes in blood T cell clones along with a rise in serum interferon-beta after radiation.

The library was obtained by the immunoSEQ multiplex PCR assay. TCRdb carries this immuneACCESS record with in-frame sequences only. Its versions omit some clonotypes, under half of them owing to an unresolved V gene in the studies checked, with the rest unexplained. The sample table records over 75,000 clones; 83% of these occur just once. The ten largest clones represent 0.84% of the sample. The sequence was obtained from a human donor with non-small cell lung cancer who had stable disease on radiotherapy plus ipilimumab. The chain couples TRBV15 to TRBJ1-1; a stretch of 9 junction bases matches TRBD1. Material: peripheral blood, obtained from a patient treated with radiotherapy plus ipilimumab. The DNA reads TGTGCCACCAGCAGAGATCGGCAACAGGGGGCAGCTTTCTTT. It translates to CATSRDRQQGAAFF.